These T cell receptor beta chains were read from a single sample in a study of beta chain features in type 1 diabetes. The table came from immunoSEQ multiplex PCR; TCRdb's copy has only in-frame clones and leaves some out. The sample shows about 13,000 clones, about 49% of them seen only once. Sequences were obtained from stem cell memory CD4+ T cells from blood. The receptors stem from a man younger than 35 in good health. Both conserved end residues are part of each CDR3. The order of the fields is CDR3 protein, CDR3 DNA, V gene, D gene, clone size, J gene. D genes are given only for firm matches. Clone size is not always given. Where it is, it says once, few, many or a class for expanded clones.

CASSTGLVSSYEQYF | TGCGCCAGCAGCACCGGACTAGTGAGCTCCTACGAGCAGTACTTC | TRBV5-1 | TRBD2 | . | TRBJ2-7
CASSLLTGTVLDEQFF | TGTGCCAGCAGCTTGCTTACCGGGACAGTTTTGGATGAGCAGTTCTTC | TRBV11-2 | TRBD1 | few | TRBJ2-1
CASSLQGIQETQYF | TGTGCCAGCAGTTTACAGGGGATACAAGAGACCCAGTACTTC | TRBV9 | TRBD1 | few | TRBJ2-5
CASSQDRAGGELFF | TGTGCCAGCAGTCAGGACAGGGCCGGCGGGGAGCTGTTTTTT | TRBV6-4 | TRBD1 | . | TRBJ2-2
CAWSAKRGAQYF | TGTGCCTGGAGTGCTAAGCGAGGAGCCCAGTACTTC | TRBV30 | . | . | TRBJ2-5
CASSLGRGTPYEQYF | TGTGCCAGCAGCTTAGGCAGGGGGACCCCCTACGAGCAGTACTTC | TRBV7-2 | TRBD1 | . | TRBJ2-7
CASSTPGTSGDEQYF | TGTGCCAGCAGCACCCCCGGGACTAGCGGGGACGAGCAGTACTTC | TRBV7-9 | TRBD2 | . | TRBJ2-7
CASSSLQGNEQFF | TGTGCCAGCAGTTCACTACAGGGCAATGAGCAGTTCTTC | TRBV6-6 | . | . | TRBJ2-1
CASSPGTADNEQFF | TGTGCCAGCAGCCCTGGGACAGCCGACAATGAGCAGTTCTTC | TRBV7-3 | TRBD1 | once | TRBJ2-1
CAWTHIGAGGETQYF | TGTGCCTGGACTCATATAGGGGCGGGGGGAGAGACCCAGTACTTC | TRBV30 | TRBD2 | . | TRBJ2-5
CASSTGNGGDYNEQFF | TGTGCCAGCAGCACCGGGAACGGGGGGGACTACAATGAGCAGTTCTTC | TRBV21-1 | . | few | TRBJ2-1
CASGTGLNTEAFF | TGTGCCAGTGGGACAGGGTTGAACACTGAAGCTTTCTTT | TRBV19 | TRBD1 | few | TRBJ1-1
CASRPPPGQGSTDTQYF | TGTGCCAGCAGGCCGCCCCCGGGACAGGGAAGCACAGATACGCAGTATTTT | TRBV27 | TRBD1 | . | TRBJ2-3
CASSTEGAGGNTIYF | TGCGCCAGCAGCACGGAGGGGGCGGGTGGAAACACCATATATTTT | TRBV4-3 | TRBD1 | few | TRBJ1-3
CASSPVLNTEAFF | TGTGCCAGTAGTCCCGTCTTGAACACTGAAGCTTTCTTT | TRBV19 | . | few | TRBJ1-1
CASSPPPRDIQYF | TGTGCCAGCTCACCCCCTCCTCGAGACATTCAGTACTTC | TRBV18 | . | few | TRBJ2-4
CASSQAEGATDTQYF | TGTGCCAGCAGCCAAGCAGAGGGGGCCACAGATACGCAGTATTTT | TRBV4-2 | TRBD1 | . | TRBJ2-3
CASSQTWTSVSYNEQFF | TGTGCCAGCAGCCAAACGTGGACTAGCGTCTCCTACAATGAGCAGTTCTTC | TRBV7-9 | TRBD2 | . | TRBJ2-1
CASSRQVDSNQPQHF | TGCGCCAGCAGCAGACAGGTAGATAGCAATCAGCCCCAGCATTTT | TRBV10-2 | . | . | TRBJ1-5
CASRNPWEGSSGELFF | TGTGCCAGCAGAAATCCTTGGGAGGGAAGTTCCGGGGAGCTGTTTTTT | TRBV11-2 | TRBD2 | . | TRBJ2-2
CASSFRGGLYNEQFF | TGTGCCAGCAGTTTTCGCGGGGGGCTTTACAATGAGCAGTTCTTC | TRBV6-5 | TRBD2 | . | TRBJ2-1
CASSPGGQNQPQHF | TGTGCCAGCAGCCCCGGCGGGCAAAATCAGCCCCAGCATTTT | TRBV11-2 | . | . | TRBJ1-5
CASSDLQTNTEAFF | TGTGCCAGCAGTGATTTACAGACGAACACTGAAGCTTTCTTT | TRBV6-1 | . | . | TRBJ1-1
CASGTGATLYEQYF | TGTGCCAGCGGCACAGGAGCCACCCTCTACGAGCAGTACTTC | TRBV11-3 | . | . | TRBJ2-7
CASSRSGGSLSTDTQYF | TGTGCCAGCAGCCGTAGCGGGGGGAGTCTTAGCACAGATACGCAGTATTTT | TRBV7-2 | TRBD2 | once | TRBJ2-3
CASSPTGTGGPDTQYF | TGTGCCAGCAGCCCTACCGGGACAGGGGGCCCGGATACGCAGTATTTT | TRBV7-3 | TRBD1 | . | TRBJ2-3
CASSLRGSSTDTQYF | TGTGCCAGCAGCTTAAGGGGGTCCAGCACAGATACGCAGTATTTT | TRBV11-2 | . | . | TRBJ2-3
CASSKGGRTPVGQPQHF | TGTGCCAGCAGCAAAGGGGGCCGGACACCCGTGGGACAGCCCCAGCATTTT | TRBV21-1 | . | . | TRBJ1-5
CASSIQGRVTGELFF | TGTGCCAGTAGTATACAGGGTCGAGTCACCGGGGAGCTGTTTTTT | TRBV19 | . | few | TRBJ2-2
CASRMTSASSYEQYF | TGTGCCAGCAGGATGACTAGCGCCAGTTCCTACGAGCAGTACTTC | TRBV6-1 | TRBD2 | few | TRBJ2-7
CASSLVGQVGKLFF | TGCGCCAGCAGCCTAGTCGGACAGGTCGGAAAACTGTTTTTT | TRBV4-3 | TRBD1 | . | TRBJ1-4
CASSGTGGNQPQHF | TGTGCCAGCAGTGGCACAGGGGGCAATCAGCCCCAGCATTTT | TRBV2 | TRBD1 | . | TRBJ1-5
CASSKDRAGYQPQHF | TGTGCCAGTAGTAAAGACAGGGCCGGCTATCAGCCCCAGCATTTT | TRBV19 | TRBD1 | . | TRBJ1-5
CASSWTGYSYEQYF | TGTGCCAGCAGTTGGACAGGGTACTCCTACGAGCAGTACTTC | TRBV6-6 | TRBD1 | . | TRBJ2-7
CASSFTGGLNTGELFF | TGCGCCAGCAGCTTTACAGGGGGCTTGAACACCGGGGAGCTGTTTTTT | TRBV5-1 | TRBD1 | . | TRBJ2-2
CASSLSYGTNEKLFF | TGTGCCAGCTCACTATCGTACGGGACTAATGAAAAACTGTTTTTT | TRBV18 | . | once | TRBJ1-4
CASSLEGETQYF | TGTGCCAGCAGCTTGGAGGGGGAGACCCAGTACTTC | TRBV5-4 | . | . | TRBJ2-5
CAWSKTPSSAPYNEQFF | TGTGCCTGGAGTAAAACTCCGTCCAGCGCACCCTACAATGAGCAGTTCTTC | TRBV30 | . | few | TRBJ2-1
CASSFSGTGNEQYF | TGTGCCAGCAGCTTCTCCGGGACAGGGAACGAGCAGTACTTC | TRBV7-9 | TRBD1 | . | TRBJ2-7
CAWSRDTGELFF | TGTGCCTGGAGTCGGGACACCGGGGAGCTGTTTTTT | TRBV30 | . | medium-sized | TRBJ2-2
CASSFAGRMVNTEAFF | TGTGCCAGCAGCTTCGCGGGGAGGATGGTGAACACTGAAGCTTTCTTT | TRBV7-2 | . | . | TRBJ1-1
CASRPGGWDTQYF | TGTGCCAGTAGGCCCGGGGGTTGGGATACGCAGTATTTT | TRBV19 | . | few | TRBJ2-3
CASSYRDNYVLTF | TGTGCCAGCAGTTACCGGGACAATTACGTCCTGACTTTC | TRBV6-5 | . | few | TRBJ2-6
CASGLGVGNSPLHF | TGTGCCAGCGGCCTCGGGGTTGGCAATTCACCCCTCCACTTT | TRBV2 | . | . | TRBJ1-6
CAISGAGGSQETQYF | TGTGCCATCAGTGGGGCGGGGGGGAGTCAAGAGACCCAGTACTTC | TRBV10-3 | TRBD2 | . | TRBJ2-5
CASSNLAGGEQFF | TGTGCCAGCAGCAACCTGGCCGGGGGTGAGCAGTTCTTC | TRBV9 | . | few | TRBJ2-1
CASSQRLQPNQPQHF | TGTGCCAGCAGCCAACGTTTACAGCCTAATCAGCCCCAGCATTTT | TRBV14 | . | . | TRBJ1-5
CASSEMLLGQGVSYNEQFF | TGTGCCAGCTCCGAGATGTTATTGGGACAGGGGGTCTCCTACAATGAGCAGTTCTTC | TRBV18 | TRBD1 | . | TRBJ2-1
CASRRSGTSGETQYF | TGTGCCAGCAGGCGTTCCGGGACTAGCGGTGAGACCCAGTACTTC | TRBV6-5 | TRBD2 | . | TRBJ2-5
CASSQDLGTVVYSNYGYTF | TGTGCCAGCAGCCAAGATCTTGGGACAGTAGTTTACTCTAACTATGGCTACACCTTC | TRBV4-2 | TRBD1 | . | TRBJ1-2
CASSQRGSDGELFF | TGTGCCAGCAGCCAGAGGGGGTCTGACGGGGAGCTGTTTTTT | TRBV7-2 | . | few | TRBJ2-2
CAISGVIGGGATDTQYF | TGTGCCATCAGTGGGGTAATTGGCGGGGGGGCTACAGATACGCAGTATTTT | TRBV10-3 | TRBD2 | few | TRBJ2-3
CASSPTDGTGGTADTQYF | TGTGCCAGCTCACCAACTGACGGGACAGGGGGAACAGCAGATACGCAGTATTTT | TRBV18 | TRBD1 | . | TRBJ2-3
CASSLGQGDEKLFF | TGTGCCAGCAGCTTGGGCCAGGGCGATGAAAAACTGTTTTTT | TRBV7-9 | . | few | TRBJ1-4